These 8 T cell receptor beta chains came from one sample sequenced in a study of PD-L1 blockade in urothelial cancer. The method was immunoSEQ multiplex PCR; TCRdb's version includes in-frame clones alone and lacks a portion of them. There are about 130,000 clones in the sample; approximately 84% occur only once, and about 2.9% lies in the top ten. Stated time point: pretreatment peripheral blood. The sequencing here drew on PBMCs, taken around atezolizumab (anti-PD-L1) treatment. The receptors here all came from a man aged 50-60 years with urothelial cancer.

The chain employs TRBV2 and TRBJ1-5, with a weak D call TRBD1 (5 bases). Germline CDR1 is SNHLY and CDR2 is FYNNEI. This CDR3 comprises 14 residues. Deletions cut 6 bases from V and 1 base from J, with 10 bases between. This chain's CDR3 is CASRDTSSNQPQHF. The CDR3 bases are TGTGCCAGCAGGGACACCTCAAGCAATCAGCCCCAGCATTTT. Together with reference TRBV2 and TRBJ1-5, the CDR3 gives the full variable domain: EPEVTQTPSHQVTQMGQEVILRCVPISNHLYFYWYRQILGQKVEFLVSFYNNEISEKSEIFDDQFSVERPDGSNFTLKIRSTKLEDSAMYFCASRDTSSNQPQHFGDGTRLSIL.

V usage is TRBV7-2 and J usage is TRBJ2-1; TRBD2 aligns across 8 bases. J was trimmed by 2 bases and V by 4 bases; bases with no gene match: 7. This CDR3 contains 16 residues. Germline V gene sequence: CDR1 SGHTA, CDR2 FQGNSA. CDR3 in DNA: TGTGCCAGCAGCTGGCGCGGTAGCGGGACCTACAATGAGCAGTTCTTC. Amino acid sequence: CASSWRGSGTYNEQFF.

This clone was counted between two and nine times. This chain connects TRBV5-1 to TRBJ2-7; TRBD2 aligns across 10 bases. Germline V gene sequence: CDR1 SGHRS, CDR2 YFSETQ. The CDR3 covers 15 residues. J gave up 1 base and V 4 bases, and 5 bases lay outside the gene matches. CDR3 sequence (DNA): TGCGCCAGCAGCATAACTAGCGGGGTTTCCTACGAGCAGTACTTC. This encodes CASSITSGVSYEQYF.

This clone was detected only once. The V call is TRBV6-4, the J call TRBJ2-1, with 7 bases fitting TRBD2. The V gene end was trimmed by 2 bases and the J gene end by 5 bases; junction bases not matched to a gene: 6. This CDR3 has 15 amino acids. Germline lookup yields CDR1 MRHNA and CDR2 SNTAGT. The CDR3 sequence is CASSDRLASHNEQFF. In nucleotides, the CDR3 is TGTGCCAGCAGTGACCGACTAGCTAGCCACAATGAGCAGTTCTTC.

This chain links TRBV5-6 with TRBJ1-5; D is ambiguous. Germline CDR1 reads SGHDT; CDR2 reads YYEEEE. V was cut by 1 base and J by 3 bases, with 11 bases left in between. This CDR3 is built from 15 residues. The CDR3, as DNA: TGTGCCAGCAGCTTGCGGGGAAGGTTCAATCAGCCCCAGCATTTT. It specifies CASSLRGRFNQPQHF.

The rearrangement joins TRBV27 to TRBJ1-2, with a tentative D call TRBD1 (5 bases). The ends were cut back, 6 bases at V and 7 bases at J, with 12 bases in the middle. CDR1 is MNHEY and CDR2 is SMNVEV in the germline V gene (reference sequence). The CDR3 spans 12 residues. The CDR3, as DNA: TGTGCCAGCAGGAACTTCGGGGGTGGCTACACCTTC. Its protein is CASRNFGGGYTF.

V gene TRBV27 combines with J gene TRBJ1-1, with D hard to call. The CDR3 contains 13 residues. Germline loops: CDR1 MNHEY, CDR2 SMNVEV (reference sequence). Trimming took off 8 bases at V and 5 bases at J, with 15 bases between the two ends. DNA for the CDR3: TGTGCCAGCTCCCTGAATAGCTGGACTGAAGCTTTCTTT. Protein product: CASSLNSWTEAFF.

J is TRBJ1-1 and V is TRBV6-5, with TRBD1 matching over 7 bases. Germline CDR1 is MNHEY and CDR2 is SVGAGI. This CDR3 is built from 13 residues. The junction had 10 bases not matched to a gene; V was cut back by 10 bases and J by 5 bases. The CDR3 sequence is CATVGQLGTEAFF. DNA of the CDR3: TGTGCCACGGTGGGACAGCTGGGGACTGAAGCTTTCTTT.